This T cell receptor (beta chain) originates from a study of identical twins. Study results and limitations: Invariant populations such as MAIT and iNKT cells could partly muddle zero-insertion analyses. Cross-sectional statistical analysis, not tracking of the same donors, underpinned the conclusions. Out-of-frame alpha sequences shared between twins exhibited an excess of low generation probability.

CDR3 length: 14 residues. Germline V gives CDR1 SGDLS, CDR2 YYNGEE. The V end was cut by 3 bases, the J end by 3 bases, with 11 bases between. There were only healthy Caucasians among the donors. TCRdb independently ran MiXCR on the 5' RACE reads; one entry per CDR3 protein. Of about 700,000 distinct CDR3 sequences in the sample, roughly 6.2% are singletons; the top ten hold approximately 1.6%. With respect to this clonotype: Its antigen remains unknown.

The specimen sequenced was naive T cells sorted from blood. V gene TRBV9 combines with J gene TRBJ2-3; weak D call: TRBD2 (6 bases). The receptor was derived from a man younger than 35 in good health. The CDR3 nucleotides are TGTGCCAGCAGCGACGGGAGAGGAACAGATACGCAGTATTTT. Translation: CASSDGRGTDTQYF.